This passage covers 23 T cell receptor beta chains from one sample sequenced in a study of blood T cell repertoires in COVID-19. The data were produced by immunoSEQ multiplex PCR, yet TCRdb's version contains in-frame clones alone and is incomplete. In the table there are approximately 200,000 clones, 87% of which are singletons. The sequencing sample was made of PBMCs or T cells enriched from blood (not recorded which). All receptors come from a man younger than 40 who had recovered from COVID-19.

J is TRBJ2-7 and V is TRBV5-4, with D tentatively TRBD2 (6 bases). The CDR3 has 13 residues. The V gene's germline CDR1 is SGHNT and CDR2 YYREEE (reference sequence). V shed 1 base and J shed 3 bases, with 8 bases lying between them. Written as DNA, the CDR3 is TGTGCCAGCAGCTTGACCGGGAGCTACGAGCAGTACTTC. This encodes CASSLTGSYEQYF. Full variable domain (missing parts from reference TRBV5-4 and TRBJ2-7): ETGVTQSPTHLIKTRGQQVTLRCSSQSGHNTVSWYQQALGQGPQFIFQYYREEENGRGNFPPRFSGLQFPNYSSELNVNALELDDSALYLCASSLTGSYEQYFGPGTRLTVT.

The chain recombines TRBV6-6 with TRBJ1-5, with 9 bases matching TRBD1. Germline V gene data show CDR1 as MNHNY and CDR2 as SVGAGI (reference sequence). The CDR3 is 15 residues long. J was trimmed by 6 bases and V by 2 bases; bases with no gene match: 5. The CDR3 coding sequence is TGTGCCAGCAGTTACCCGGGGACAGGGACTCAGCCCCAGCATTTT. Translating it yields CASSYPGTGTQPQHF.

The rearrangement uses TRBV11-2 and TRBJ2-7; no reliable D call. V dropped 2 bases and J dropped 5 bases, with 13 bases sitting between them. Per the germline V gene, CDR1 is SGHAT and CDR2 is FQNNGV. The length of the CDR3 is 14 residues. The CDR3 nucleotides are TGTGCCAGCAGCTTAACTGGGCTGAAGCACGAGCAGTACTTC. As protein: CASSLTGLKHEQYF.

In this sample, this clone turned up a few times. The J gene is TRBJ2-3, the V gene TRBV7-8, with 7 nucleotides matching TRBD2. Germline CDR1 and CDR2: SGHVS and FQNEAQ. J was trimmed by 6 bases and V by 1 base; bases with no gene match: 7. This CDR3 is 15 amino acids long. The CDR3 protein is CASSLVAGEGDTQYF. The CDR3 DNA follows: TGTGCCAGCAGCTTAGTCGCGGGAGAGGGGGATACGCAGTATTTT.

This chain's CDR3 is CASSPPGTGVEKLFF. The CDR3 nucleotides read TGTGCCAGCAGCCCCCCGGGGACAGGGGTTGAAAAACTGTTTTTT. This chain links TRBV7-2 with TRBJ1-4; 10 nucleotides line up with TRBD1. CDR3 length: 15 amino acids. The germline V gene has CDR1 SGHTA and CDR2 FQGNSA. V was pared by 5 bases and J by 7 bases, with 7 bases of the junction left unmatched.

The rearrangement links TRBV5-5 to TRBJ2-7, with a possible D match to TRBD1 (6 bases). The CDR3 extends over 13 amino acids. Germline assignment: CDR1 SGHKS and CDR2 YYEKEE (reference sequence). V was shortened by 4 bases and J by 11 bases, with 19 bases between the two germline ends. The CDR3: CASSPWDKHLEYF. The CDR3 nucleotides read TGTGCCAGCAGCCCCTGGGACAAGCATTTGGAGTACTTC.

This clone has only a few counts. The genes are TRBV24-1 and TRBJ2-5; 8 bases fit TRBD2. CDR1 and CDR2 (germline): KGHDR, SFDVKD. J gave up 4 bases and V 0 bases, and 3 bases lay outside the gene matches. The CDR3 totals 15 residues. The chain's CDR3 is CATSDLRGGAETQYF. In DNA, the CDR3 is TGTGCCACCAGTGATTTGCGGGGGGGCGCAGAGACCCAGTACTTC.

The chain is built from TRBV5-1 and TRBJ2-3; D is perhaps TRBD2 (6 bases). There are 15 residues in the CDR3. Germline V gene data show CDR1 as SGHRS and CDR2 as YFSETQ. V gave up 0 bases and J gave up 2 bases, with 10 bases separating them. CDR3 sequence reads: CASSLDSGFTDTQYF. The CDR3 region has the DNA TGCGCCAGCAGCTTGGATAGCGGATTCACAGATACGCAGTATTTT.

The rearrangement uses TRBV3-1 (or the pseudogene TRBV3-2) and TRBJ2-2, with D hard to call. Deletions cut 1 base from V and 0 bases from J, with 9 bases between. CDR3 length: 16 residues. Germline V gene lookup returns CDR1 LGHDT and CDR2 YNNKEL (reference sequence). The CDR3 spells CASSQAGGTNTGELFF. The CDR3 DNA follows: TGTGCCAGCAGCCAAGCTGGCGGAACGAACACCGGGGAGCTGTTTTTT.

This chain joins TRBV4-1 and TRBJ1-2; maybe TRBD1 (5 bases). This CDR3 has 17 residues. Germline assignment: CDR1 MGHRA and CDR2 YSYEKL. V shed 6 bases and J shed 0 bases, with 20 bases lying between them. CDR3 bases: TGCGCCAGCAGTCTCTGGGGGGTGATGAACACTAACTATGGCTACACCTTC. Amino acids: CASSLWGVMNTNYGYTF.

The chain recombines TRBV30 with TRBJ1-2; D is unresolved. Trimming left V 0 bases short and J 4 bases short, with 9 bases between. The CDR3 runs to 13 residues. Germline CDR1 and CDR2: GTSNPN and SVGIG (reference sequence). This CDR3 reads CAWSVSQLYGYTF. DNA for the CDR3: TGTGCCTGGAGTGTATCACAGCTCTATGGCTACACCTTC.

The V gene is TRBV4-1, the J gene TRBJ1-3; 9 nucleotides match TRBD1. With 1 base clipped from V and 0 bases from J, the junction kept 1 base outside the gene matches. Germline V gene sequence: CDR1 MGHRA, CDR2 YSYEKL. This CDR3 spans 16 amino acids. CDR3 protein: CASSQGQGVSGNTIYF. The CDR3, as DNA: TGCGCCAGCAGCCAAGGACAGGGGGTCTCTGGAAACACCATATATTTT.

The rearrangement links TRBV4-2 to TRBJ2-2; D perhaps matches TRBD1 (6 bases). Between the trimmed V and J ends, which lost 0 bases and 4 bases, there was a span of 9 bases. Germline assignment: CDR1 LGHNA and CDR2 YNFKEQ. There are 15 residues in the CDR3. CDR3 in DNA: TGTGCCAGCAGCCAAGAAACAGGGCGCACCGGGGAGCTGTTTTTT. Translating gives CASSQETGRTGELFF.

This chain joins TRBV18 and TRBJ1-5; D may be TRBD1 (5 bases). CDR3 length: 15 residues. Trimming removed 5 bases from V and 4 bases from J, with 15 bases in between. Germline V gene data show CDR1 as KGHSH and CDR2 as LQKENI. CDR3 sequence reads: CASSAGPSINQPQHF. The CDR3 DNA reads TGTGCCAGCTCAGCGGGACCGAGCATTAATCAGCCCCAGCATTTT.

The genes are TRBV3-1 (or the pseudogene TRBV3-2) and TRBJ1-1, with 7 bases fitting TRBD1. Germline V gene lookup returns CDR1 LGHDT and CDR2 YNNKEL (reference sequence). The V and J ends lost 8 bases and 3 bases, in that order; junction bases with no gene match: 6. The CDR3 has 13 residues. CDR3 sequence reads: CASHRRGHTEAFF. CDR3 in DNA: TGTGCCAGCCACCGAAGGGGGCACACTGAAGCTTTCTTT.

For the CDR3, the DNA is TGCGCCAGCAGCTTCCAGGGGGGCAATGAGCAGTTCTTC. It translates to CASSFQGGNEQFF. This chain joins TRBV5-1 and TRBJ2-1; D possibly corresponds to TRBD1 (7 bases). This CDR3 region has 13 residues. The germline V gene has CDR1 SGHRS and CDR2 YFSETQ. Trimming took off 2 bases at V and 6 bases at J, with 9 bases between the two ends.

This sequence joins TRBV12-5 and TRBJ2-7; D is perhaps TRBD1 (5 bases). V lost 0 bases and J 4 bases, leaving 13 bases between the germline ends. Germline CDR1 LGHNT, CDR2 FRNRAP. There are 15 residues in the CDR3. CDR3 sequence (DNA): TGTGCTAGTGGTTTGGTGCAGGGCGTAAGGTACGAGCAGTACTTC. Residues: CASGLVQGVRYEQYF.

This clone was found a few times. The J gene is TRBJ2-2, the V gene TRBV3-1 (or the pseudogene TRBV3-2); 8 nucleotides agree with TRBD1. The V segment lost 5 bases and the J segment 4 bases; nucleotides outside the gene matches: 9. The CDR3 has 16 residues. Per germline, CDR1 LGHDT and CDR2 YNNKEL (reference sequence). CDR3 nucleotide sequence: TGTGCCAGCAGCATGAGCAGGGGGCAAGGCACCGGGGAGCTGTTTTTT. This sequence encodes CASSMSRGQGTGELFF.

The V gene is TRBV9, the J gene TRBJ1-1, with 9 nucleotides matching TRBD1. The CDR3 contains 17 residues. Germline V lookup: CDR1 SGDLS, CDR2 YYNGEE. Trimming at V came to 3 bases and at J to 1 base, leaving 10 bases not matched to a gene. The CDR3: CASSGRKGGQGNTEAFF. The CDR3 DNA follows: TGTGCCAGCAGCGGACGCAAAGGGGGACAGGGGAACACTGAAGCTTTCTTT.

The CDR3 DNA reads TGTGCCACCAGCAGAGAGGGGACAGTAGGAAAGCAGTACTTC. It specifies CATSREGTVGKQYF. The V gene is TRBV15, the J gene TRBJ2-7; 7 nucleotides agree with TRBD1. CDR3 length: 14 amino acids. The germline V gene encodes CDR1 LNHNV and CDR2 YYDKDF (reference sequence). Trimming at V came to 0 bases and at J to 8 bases, leaving 7 bases not matched to a gene.

The gene calls are TRBV7-6 and TRBJ2-7; 7 bases are shared with TRBD2. The length of the CDR3 is 13 residues. V shed 3 bases, J shed 5 bases, and the junction held 4 bases outside the gene matches. The germline V gene has CDR1 SGHVS and CDR2 FNYEAQ. For the CDR3, the DNA is TGTGCCAGCAGCTTGGGAGGGAAGGACGAGCAGTACTTC. As protein: CASSLGGKDEQYF.

The V gene is TRBV9, the J gene TRBJ2-2, with D perhaps TRBD2 (5 bases). CDR3 length: 14 residues. In germline, CDR1 is SGDLS, CDR2 YYNGEE. V was pared by 1 base and J by 4 bases, with 8 bases between. The CDR3 spells CASSVREITGELFF. CDR3 coding DNA: TGTGCCAGCAGCGTACGGGAAATCACCGGGGAGCTGTTTTTT.

This chain uses TRBV5-1 with TRBJ1-1; 8 nucleotides line up with TRBD1. After removal of 4 bases from V and 0 bases from J, the junction contained 5 bases not matched to a gene. The CDR3 sequence is 15 residues long. CDR1 SGHRS and CDR2 YFSETQ come from the germline V gene. CDR3 residues: CASSLTTGVNTEAFF. CDR3 sequence (DNA): TGCGCCAGCAGCCTAACGACAGGGGTGAACACTGAAGCTTTCTTT.